This T cell receptor (beta chain) comes out of a study of T-cell reconstitution after alpha-beta-depleted transplantation in children. Regarding the study as a whole: After transplant, high TCRbeta diversity at day 60 in some patients arose from surviving recipient T cells and thymic progenitors. T cells produced anew were the main source of T-cell counts and diversity one year after transplant. Several hundred expanded graft clones reportedly were the source of alpha-beta T cells about two months after transplant.

This clonotype has a count of ten or more. The antigen is not known. A TCRbeta library incorporating unique molecular identifiers was prepared. One entry per CDR3 protein, called by TCRdb with MiXCR from the PCR reads. This sample has about 140,000 distinct CDR3 sequences, with 7.5% to 9% found just once. CDR1 and CDR2 from the germline V gene are SGHRS and YFSETQ. The CDR3 spans 15 residues. V dropped 0 bases and J dropped 4; count of bases not matched to a gene: 2. The rearrangement uses TRBV5-1 and TRBJ2-4; 9 nucleotides match TRBD2. The specimen was PBMCs, mostly from graft donor cells, collected 180 days after TCRalphabeta/CD19-depleted stem cell transplant. This TCR came from a female patient between 2 and 15 years old who had a stem cell transplant for congenital amegakaryocytic thrombocytopenia, so the T cells may come from the graft donor. The CDR3 DNA sequence: TGCGCCAGCAGCTTGGTAGCGGGGGAAAAAAACATTCAGTACTTC. Translated: CASSLVAGEKNIQYF.